This T cell receptor beta chain stems from a study of blood T cell repertoires in COVID-19. Across the whole study: Researchers got acute and convalescent COVID-19 samples from the United States, Italy and Spain. PBMCs, B-cell-depleted T cells, or T cells were the source of the cDNA or gDNA that made up the material.

This CDR3 has 15 amino acids. Germline CDR1 MNHEY, CDR2 SMNVEV (reference sequence). Trimming took off 8 bases at V and 3 bases at J, with 18 bases between the two ends. Original methodology: Estimated nucleated cell counts came from reference gene primer amplification. Here immunoSEQ multiplex PCR was the method, and the copy in TCRdb shows in-frame clones only, minus some. The DNA gave D and trimming, while V, J and clone size come from that table. The sample shows about 260,000 clones, approximately 82% of them seen only once. The sequence was obtained from an elderly woman with acute or convalescent COVID-19. Sequencing was performed on peripheral blood. The V gene is TRBV27, the J gene TRBJ2-3, with D maybe TRBD1 (5 bases). The CDR3 DNA is TGTGCCAGCTCGGTGCAGGGATTGGGGACAGATACGCAGTATTTT. It yields the protein CASSVQGLGTDTQYF.